The clone carrying this T cell receptor (beta chain) was observed a handful of times. The repertoire was sequenced with immunoSEQ multiplex PCR; TCRdb's copy has only in-frame clones and lacks some. The sample holds roughly 150,000 clones, around four fifths seen once. This sample is part of a study of blood T cell repertoires in COVID-19. Whole-study context: In each case, the material was cDNA or gDNA derived from T cells, B-cell-depleted T cells, or PBMCs.

The germline CDR1 and CDR2 sequences are LNHDA and SQIVND (reference sequence). With 5 bases clipped from V and 11 bases from J, the junction kept 6 bases outside the gene matches. This CDR3 spans 12 amino acids. The chain links TRBV19 to TRBJ1-1; 9 nucleotides match TRBD1. The sample taken for sequencing was peripheral blood. This receptor was identified in an elderly woman with active or convalescent COVID-19. CDR3 nucleotide sequence: TGTGCCAGTAGTTCAACAGGGGGCAGGGCTTTCTTT. Translating it yields CASSSTGGRAFF.